This T cell receptor beta chain was sequenced for a study of T cell changes during pregnancy in multiple sclerosis. Sequenced by immunoSEQ multiplex PCR; TCRdb stores in-frame clones only, minus some. The sample consists of about 57,000 clones, 85% to 95% of them appearing once. Trimming stripped 2 bases from V and 4 bases from J, with 12 bases between. The germline CDR1 and CDR2 sequences are SEHNR and FQNEAQ (reference sequence). The CDR3 is made up of 14 amino acids. The sequence derives from a female donor with multiple sclerosis, enrolled in a pregnancy study. This sequence joins TRBV7-9 and TRBJ2-7; maybe TRBD1 (6 bases). Material: peripheral blood, obtained after pregnancy. CDR3 in amino acids: CASSLSRGYYEQYF. As DNA, the CDR3 is TGTGCCAGCAGCTTAAGCAGGGGCTATTACGAGCAGTACTTC. Using reference TRBV7-9 and TRBJ2-7 for the parts outside the CDR3, the full variable domain is DTGVSQNPRHKITKRGQNVTFRCDPISEHNRLYWYRQTLGQGPEFLTYFQNEAQLEKSRLLSDRFSAERPKGSFSTLEIQRTEQGDSAMYLCASSLSRGYYEQYFGPGTRLTVT.